This T cell receptor beta chain derives from a study of beta chain features in type 1 diabetes. Based on CD45RO/CCR7/CD25/CD127/CD95/CD27, CD4+ regulatory, stem cell-like memory, naive and central memory cells were sorted. Overall study results and limits: Insertions were fewer and deletions more numerous at VDJ junctions in type 1 diabetes patients.

This clone was seen more than once but under ten times. Antigen unknown. The germline CDR1 and CDR2 sequences are GTSNPN and SVGIG (reference sequence). The CDR3 runs to 12 residues. Trimming removed 2 bases from V and 5 bases from J, with 9 bases in between. Of the isolated RNA, all was reverse transcribed, and so the sequenced material was expressed TCRB transcripts. It was found that naive, central memory and regulatory T cell samples averaged about 3.57 million reads. Data came from immunoSEQ multiplex PCR; TCRdb stores just in-frame clones and leaves some out. The table records about 360,000 clones, around 12% of them present only once.

This chain links TRBV30 with TRBJ1-1; D gene uncertain. This TCR came from a man aged 18 to 29 in good health. Sequencing was performed on naive CD4+ T cells from blood. Here the CDR3 reads CAWSSGGTEAFF. As DNA, the CDR3 is TGTGCCTGGAGTAGTGGAGGGACTGAAGCTTTCTTT.